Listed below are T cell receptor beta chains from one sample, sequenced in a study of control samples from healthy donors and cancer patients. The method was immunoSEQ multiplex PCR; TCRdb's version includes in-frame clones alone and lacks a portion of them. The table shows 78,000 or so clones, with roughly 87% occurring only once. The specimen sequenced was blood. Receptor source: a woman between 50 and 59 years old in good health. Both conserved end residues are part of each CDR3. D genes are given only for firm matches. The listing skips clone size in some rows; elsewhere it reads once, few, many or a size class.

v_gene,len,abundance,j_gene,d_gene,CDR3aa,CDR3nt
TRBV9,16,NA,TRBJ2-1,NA,CASSVVRVGTSNEQFF,TGTGCCAGCAGCGTAGTTCGGGTTGGTACTAGTAATGAGCAGTTCTTC
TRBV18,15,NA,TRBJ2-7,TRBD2,CASSTGLAASYEQYF,TGTGCCAGCTCAACAGGACTAGCGGCATCCTACGAGCAGTACTTC
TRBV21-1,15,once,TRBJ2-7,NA,CASSKVGAGGHEQYF,TGTGCCAGCAGCAAAGTTGGTGCAGGGGGCCACGAGCAGTACTTC
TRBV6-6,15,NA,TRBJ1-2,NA,CASSYSTAPGDGYTF,TGTGCCAGCAGTTACTCGACAGCCCCGGGGGATGGCTACACCTTC
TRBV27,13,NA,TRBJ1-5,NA,CASSLAINQPQHF,TGTGCCAGCAGTCTAGCAATTAATCAGCCCCAGCATTTT
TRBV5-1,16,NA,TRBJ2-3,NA,CASSWTGGDPTDTQYF,TGCGCCAGCAGCTGGACAGGCGGGGATCCCACAGATACGCAGTATTTT
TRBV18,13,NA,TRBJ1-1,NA,CASSSQENTEAFF,TGTGCCAGCTCATCGCAAGAGAACACTGAAGCTTTCTTT
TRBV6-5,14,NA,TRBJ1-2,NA,CASGRQLTAWGYTF,TGTGCCAGCGGGAGACAGCTAACGGCGTGGGGCTACACCTTC
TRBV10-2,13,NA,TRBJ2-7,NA,CASSETGLGEQYF,TGCGCCAGCAGTGAGACAGGTCTCGGCGAGCAGTACTTC
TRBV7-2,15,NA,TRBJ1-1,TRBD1,CASSFTGTGGVEAFF,TGTGCCAGCAGCTTCACCGGGACAGGGGGCGTTGAAGCTTTCTTT
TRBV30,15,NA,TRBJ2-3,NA,CAWSVDGRTTDTQYF,TGTGCCTGGAGTGTAGACGGGAGAACTACAGATACGCAGTATTTT
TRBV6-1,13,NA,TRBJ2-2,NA,CASSDYRTGELFF,TGTGCCAGCAGTGATTACAGGACCGGGGAGCTGTTTTTT
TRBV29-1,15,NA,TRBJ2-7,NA,CSVEGRTTRGYEQYF,TGCAGCGTTGAAGGTCGGACAACCAGGGGCTACGAGCAGTACTTC
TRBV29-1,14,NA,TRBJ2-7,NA,CSVEDSDTPYEQYF,TGCAGCGTTGAAGATTCCGACACGCCCTACGAGCAGTACTTC
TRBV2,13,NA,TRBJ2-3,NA,CASSEDHTDTQYF,TGTGCCAGCAGTGAGGACCACACAGATACGCAGTATTTT
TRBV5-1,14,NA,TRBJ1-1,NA,CASKASGSWTEAFF,TGCGCCAGCAAAGCGTCAGGGAGTTGGACTGAAGCTTTCTTT
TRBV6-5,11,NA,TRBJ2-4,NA,CASWERVVQYF,TGTGCCAGCTGGGAGCGTGTCGTTCAGTACTTC
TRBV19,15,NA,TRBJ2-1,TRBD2,CASSQSWGLVNEQFF,TGTGCCAGTAGCCAAAGCTGGGGACTAGTCAATGAGCAGTTCTTC
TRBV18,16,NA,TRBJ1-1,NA,CASSPLERRRNTEAFF,TGTGCCAGCTCACCGTTGGAAAGGCGACGGAACACTGAAGCTTTCTTT
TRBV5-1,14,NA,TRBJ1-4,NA,CASSLTGANEKLFF,TGCGCCAGCAGCTTGACAGGTGCTAATGAAAAACTGTTTTTT
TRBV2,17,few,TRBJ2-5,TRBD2,CASRAAFVLLAGETQYF,TGTGCCAGCAGGGCGGCCTTCGTCCTACTAGCGGGAGAGACCCAGTACTTC
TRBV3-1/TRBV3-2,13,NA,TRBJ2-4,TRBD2,CASSQGGGNIQYF,TGTGCCAGCAGCCAAGGGGGAGGGAACATTCAGTACTTC
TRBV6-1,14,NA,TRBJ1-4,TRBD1,CASSEGQGHEKLFF,TGTGCCAGCAGTGAGGGACAGGGGCATGAAAAACTGTTTTTT
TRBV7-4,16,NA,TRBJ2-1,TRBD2,CASSPPGGRGNNEQFF,TGTGCCAGCAGCCCCCCTGGCGGGAGGGGTAACAATGAGCAGTTCTTC
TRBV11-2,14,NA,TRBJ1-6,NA,CASSLWQENSPLHF,TGTGCCAGCAGCTTATGGCAGGAAAATTCACCCCTCCACTTT
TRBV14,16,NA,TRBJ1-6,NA,CASSQARPSYNSPLHF,TGTGCCAGCAGCCAAGCAAGGCCCTCCTATAATTCACCCCTCCACTTT
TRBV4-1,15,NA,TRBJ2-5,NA,CASSSFGQRGETQYF,TGCGCCAGCAGCTCTTTCGGACAGAGAGGAGAGACCCAGTACTTC
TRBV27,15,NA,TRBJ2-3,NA,CASSFELGAADTQYF,TGTGCCAGCAGTTTCGAATTGGGTGCGGCAGATACGCAGTATTTT
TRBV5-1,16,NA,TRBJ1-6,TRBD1,CASSTTGGVIDSPLHF,TGCGCCAGCAGTACTACAGGGGGGGTCATAGATTCACCCCTCCACTTT
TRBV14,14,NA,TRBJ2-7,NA,CASSQVSGRYEQYF,TGTGCCAGCAGCCAAGTTTCGGGGAGATACGAGCAGTACTTC
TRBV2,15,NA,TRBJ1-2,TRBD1,CASSEARQGRYGYTF,TGTGCCAGCAGTGAAGCCAGACAGGGGAGATATGGCTACACCTTC
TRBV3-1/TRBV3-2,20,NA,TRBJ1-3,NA,CASSQVRRPRSSSSGNTIYF,TGTGCCAGCAGCCAAGTCCGGCGACCCCGATCCTCCTCTTCTGGAAACACCATATATTTT
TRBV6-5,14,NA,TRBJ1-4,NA,CASSPGTFNEKLFF,TGTGCCAGCAGTCCCGGGACCTTTAATGAAAAACTGTTTTTT
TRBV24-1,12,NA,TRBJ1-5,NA,CATSGPNQPQHF,TGTGCCACCAGTGGCCCCAATCAGCCCCAGCATTTT
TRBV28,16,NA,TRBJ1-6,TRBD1,CASSLFRGNDNSPLHF,TGTGCCAGCAGTTTGTTCAGGGGGAATGATAATTCACCCCTCCACTTT
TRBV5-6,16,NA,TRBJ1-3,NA,CASSRAGLGPGNTIYF,TGTGCCAGCAGCCGCGCCGGCTTGGGACCAGGAAACACCATATATTTT
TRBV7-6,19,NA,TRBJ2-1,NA,CASSLASGLIMSSYNGQFF,TGTGCCAGCAGCTTAGCGTCAGGGTTAATAATGAGCTCCTACAATGGGCAGTTCTTC
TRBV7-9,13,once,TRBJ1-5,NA,CASSLEGLQPQHF,TGTGCCAGCAGCTTAGAAGGGTTACAGCCCCAGCATTTT
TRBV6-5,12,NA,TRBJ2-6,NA,CASSPGANVLTF,TGTGCCAGCAGTCCAGGGGCCAACGTCCTGACTTTC
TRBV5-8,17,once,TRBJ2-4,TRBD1,CASSYLMGQGAKNIQYF,TGTGCCAGCAGCTACTTGATGGGACAGGGGGCCAAAAACATTCAGTACTTC
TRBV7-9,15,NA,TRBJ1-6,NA,CASSLNVQGGSPLHF,TGTGCCAGCAGCTTAAATGTCCAGGGTGGTTCACCCCTCCACTTT
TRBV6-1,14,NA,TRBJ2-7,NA,CASSDFVFSYEQYF,TGTGCCAGCAGTGATTTTGTGTTCTCCTACGAGCAGTACTTC
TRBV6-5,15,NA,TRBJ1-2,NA,CASSLRTGGNYGYTF,TGTGCCAGCAGTCTCCGGACCGGCGGTAACTATGGCTACACCTTC
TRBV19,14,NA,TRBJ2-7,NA,CASSTRFSGNEQYF,TGTGCCAGTAGTACCCGGTTCAGTGGGAACGAGCAGTACTTC
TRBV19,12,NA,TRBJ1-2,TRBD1,CASSGQGYGYTF,TGTGCCAGTAGTGGACAGGGCTATGGCTACACCTTC
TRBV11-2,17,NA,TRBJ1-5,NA,CASSLGQGGYSNQPQHF,TGTGCCAGCAGCCTCGGGCAGGGCGGATATAGCAATCAGCCCCAGCATTTT
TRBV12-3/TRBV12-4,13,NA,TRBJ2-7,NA,CASSSPASAEQYF,TGTGCCAGCAGTTCCCCCGCTAGCGCCGAGCAGTACTTC